Each of the 10 T cell receptor beta chains below was sequenced from the same sample in a study of T cell changes during pregnancy in multiple sclerosis. Produced via immunoSEQ multiplex PCR; TCRdb's table is partial and in-frame only. The sample carries around 34,000 clones, 90% recorded once. The sequencing used CD8+ T cells from peripheral blood mononuclear cells, collected in the first trimester of pregnancy. The receptors originated from a female donor with multiple sclerosis, enrolled in a pregnancy study.

This chain connects TRBV5-1 to TRBJ2-3; TRBD2 aligns across 8 bases. This CDR3 comprises 15 residues. Losses at the gene ends were 0 bases for V and 0 bases for J; bases not matched to a gene: 0. CDR1 is SGHRS, CDR2 YFSETQ, per germline. CDR3 sequence: CASSLGLASTDTQYF. In nucleotides, the CDR3 is TGCGCCAGCAGCTTGGGACTAGCGAGCACAGATACGCAGTATTTT.

The J gene is TRBJ2-7, the V gene TRBV7-8; TRBD2 might be the D (6 bases). V was pared by 8 bases and J by 3 bases, with 14 bases between. This CDR3 has 13 residues. The germline CDR1 and CDR2 sequences are SGHVS and FQNEAQ. The CDR3 is CASQGGTHYEQYF. CDR3 nucleotide sequence: TGTGCCAGCCAAGGAGGGACCCACTACGAGCAGTACTTC.

CDR3 nucleotides: TGTGCCAGCAGTTACTCGACACAACAAGAGACCCAGTACTTC. Its translation is CASSYSTQQETQYF. The rearrangement uses TRBV6-5 and TRBJ2-5; D remains unclear. V was cut by 0 bases and J by 2 bases, with 7 bases left in between. CDR1 is MNHEY, CDR2 SVGAGI, per germline. The CDR3 is 14 amino acids.

The J gene is TRBJ2-2, the V gene TRBV5-1, with 7 bases fitting TRBD2. The germline V gene encodes CDR1 SGHRS and CDR2 YFSETQ. The CDR3 spans 16 residues. The V and J ends lost 1 base and 3 bases, in that order; junction bases with no gene match: 6. The CDR3 coding sequence is TGCGCCAGCAGCTTGTGGGCTAGCGGTTACACCGGGGAGCTGTTTTTT. This sequence encodes CASSLWASGYTGELFF.

This rearrangement joins TRBV27 to TRBJ2-3; 8 positions match TRBD2. This CDR3 has 16 amino acids. The J segment lost 2 bases and the V segment lost 5 bases, leaving 9 bases of the junction unmatched. CDR1 is MNHEY, CDR2 SMNVEV, per germline (reference sequence). CDR3 region: CASSVGAGGPTDTQYF. The CDR3 region has the DNA TGTGCCAGCAGTGTTGGTGCGGGAGGTCCCACAGATACGCAGTATTTT.

This clone was detected once. The rearrangement joins TRBV2 to TRBJ2-7, with 8 bases fitting TRBD2. After removal of 8 bases from V and 5 bases from J, the junction contained 14 bases not matched to a gene. The CDR3 has 15 residues. Germline V gene data show CDR1 as SNHLY and CDR2 as FYNNEI. The CDR3 bases are TGTGCCAGCCCGAAGGTAGCGGGATCCAATGACGAGCAGTACTTC. Translation: CASPKVAGSNDEQYF.

V and J are TRBV6-1 and TRBJ1-1; 8 bases are a match to TRBD1. The J segment lost 7 bases and the V segment lost 5 bases, leaving 9 bases of the junction unmatched. This CDR3 is built from 14 residues. CDR1 is MNHNS and CDR2 is SASEGT in the germline V gene. DNA for the CDR3: TGTGCCAGCAGTACCCGGACAGGGTGGGGTGAAGCTTTCTTT. Protein: CASSTRTGWGEAFF.

This clone occurred once. The chain recombines TRBV4-3 with TRBJ1-1, with D unresolved. Looked up from germline, CDR1 is LGHNA and CDR2 is YSLEER. Trimming left V 0 bases short and J 10 bases short, with 15 bases between. This CDR3 has 14 residues. CDR3 protein: CASSQDEPQGGAFF. The CDR3 region has the DNA TGCGCCAGCAGCCAAGACGAGCCCCAAGGAGGAGCTTTCTTT.

The chain uses TRBV27 and TRBJ2-7, with TRBD2 identical over 8 bases. The CDR3 is 16 residues long. Trimming removed 0 bases from V and 2 bases from J; junction bases left unmatched: 6. Per the germline V gene, CDR1 is MNHEY and CDR2 is SMNVEV (reference sequence). The CDR3 reads CASSLSGLVPAYEQYF. The CDR3 nucleotides are TGTGCCAGCAGTTTATCGGGACTAGTACCTGCCTACGAGCAGTACTTC.

This chain connects TRBV28 to TRBJ2-7; 7 bases align to TRBD1. V dropped 4 bases and J dropped 5; count of bases not matched to a gene: 14. This CDR3 comprises 16 residues. From germline, CDR1 is MDHEN and CDR2 SYDVKM. The CDR3 is CASSSYPGTVRDEQYF. For the CDR3, the DNA is TGTGCCAGCAGTTCCTACCCCGGGACAGTGCGCGACGAGCAGTACTTC.